This TCR beta chain was captured in a study of cytomegalovirus exposure and HLA in healthy donors (dated by TCRdb to the late 2010s). As for the study more broadly: The roughly 650 repertoires of the first cohort and the approximately 130 validation repertoires were produced on the same platform, according to a later analysis. The study was designed to test whether signatures of past pathogen exposure could be identified by cataloging public T cell receptors. Besides the first cohort of 550 to 750 subjects, a separate validation cohort made up of 120 or so different subjects was used. The study combined high-throughput TCR immunosequencing, statistical association of individual TCRs with disease status, and machine learning to predict cytomegalovirus infection status. Overall results and qualifications from the work: All 120 or so repertoires were used to score co-occurrence in the validation cohort in a later analysis, because that analysis had no HLA typing for the cohort. Across donors, most TCR sequences were observed very rarely, whereas some public TCRs were present in many individuals. Three of the identified cytomegalovirus-associated TCR beta chains were confirmed in vitro to be specific for cytomegalovirus antigens. Subsequent analysis determined that TCRs grouped into clusters in the first cohort also showed a tendency toward co-occurrence across the roughly 110 validation repertoires, and 94% of cluster scores exceeded 0. Cytomegalovirus status was reported to be diagnosed by the classifier with high specificity and sensitivity in both the original and validation cohorts. In the study, 150 to 200 TCR beta chains were listed as associated with cytomegalovirus. It was suggested by the authors that the approach could potentially be generalized to other disease states and immunological phenotypes.

On this clone: No antigen is known for it. The input lacks base qualities; no much larger clone sits a single base away.

Library method: the immunoSEQ multiplex PCR assay. The published analysis was carried out like this. A statistical classification framework was developed to diagnose cytomegalovirus status using the catalog of TCR beta chain sequences. Held by TCRdb, this immuneACCESS table contains in-frame sequences only and omits some clones. Under half of the omission traces to an unresolved V gene where checked; the cause of the rest is unknown. V and J calls and clone size are given by that table; D and trimming were obtained from the DNA. Within this sample are 200,000 or so clones, with 70% to 90% of them counted one time only. Clones ranked in the top ten supply roughly 3% of the sample. From its cysteine to its phenylalanine, the CDR3 spans 14 amino acids. The entry retains the CDR3 DNA only, 42 bases that are in frame from base 1. The CDR1 and CDR2 encoded by the germline V gene (reference sequence) are LNHDA and SQIVND. Relative to germline, V is 3 bases shorter and J is 6 bases shorter, with 14 bases between their ends.

The donors belonged to the validation cohort of around 110 subjects, which was separate from the approximately 660-subject first cohort. The source material was PBMCs. The clonotype was recovered from a woman aged 18-29 years in good health and CMV-seronegative. This sequence uses TRBV19 and TRBJ1-2; 5 matching bases give a weak D call of TRBD1. The CDR3 here reads CASSMGLLAHGYTF. The sequence in DNA is TGTGCCAGTAGTATGGGACTTCTGGCGCATGGCTACACCTTC.